These 29 T cell receptor beta chains were all obtained from the same sample, sequenced in a study of OX40 agonist ivuxolimab in advanced cancers. Sequenced by immunoSEQ multiplex PCR; TCRdb stores in-frame clones only, minus some. The table includes about 46,000 clones, approximately 80% detected once. Source: CD4+ or CD8+ T cells sorted from blood, taken in a trial of the OX40 agonist ivuxolimab. Receptors were obtained from an adult with an advanced solid tumor such as melanoma, head and neck, liver or kidney cancer.

The chain joins TRBV9 to TRBJ1-2; TRBD1 is a possible D gene (6 bases). Germline assignment: CDR1 SGDLS and CDR2 YYNGEE. Trimming took 3 bases from V and 8 from J, leaving 11 bases between them. This CDR3 comprises 12 residues. This CDR3 reads CASSGQALGYTF. CDR3 in DNA: TGTGCCAGCAGCGGACAGGCTTTGGGCTACACCTTC.

This clone appeared a few times. The rearrangement links TRBV28 to TRBJ1-2; D remains ambiguous. V lost 3 bases to trimming and J lost 1 base, with 3 bases between them. The germline gives CDR1 MDHEN, CDR2 SYDVKM. The CDR3 loop spans 12 amino acids. CDR3 bases: TGTGCCAGCAGTTTTGGTAACTATGGCTACACCTTC. This sequence encodes CASSFGNYGYTF.

The chain combines TRBV10-3 with TRBJ2-5, with 9 nucleotides matching TRBD1. The germline CDR1 and CDR2 sequences are ENHRY and SYGVKD. The J segment lost 2 bases and the V segment lost 0 bases, leaving 1 base of the junction unmatched. CDR3 length: 15 amino acids. This CDR3 is CAISESGQGQETQYF. CDR3 DNA sequence: TGTGCCATCAGTGAGTCGGGACAGGGACAAGAGACCCAGTACTTC.

This chain uses TRBV29-1 with TRBJ2-1; D call uncertain. The CDR3 contains 10 residues. The germline gives CDR1 SQVTM, CDR2 ANQGSEA. Between the trimmed V and J ends, which lost 5 bases and 7 bases, there was a span of 6 bases. In nucleotides, the CDR3 is TGCAGCGTTTTGAGGAATGAGCAGTTCTTC. Translation: CSVLRNEQFF.

The chain is built from TRBV4-1 and TRBJ2-3; D is perhaps TRBD2 (7 bases). Germline V lookup: CDR1 MGHRA, CDR2 YSYEKL. The CDR3 is made up of 17 amino acids. Trimming cost V 4 bases and J 4 bases, with 21 bases left between them. DNA for the CDR3: TGCGCCAGCAGCCTGGGACACTTTAGGACTAGGTCAGATACGCAGTATTTT. Amino acid sequence: CASSLGHFRTRSDTQYF.

V usage is TRBV7-2 and J usage is TRBJ2-7; TRBD2 is a possible D gene (5 bases). Trimming took off 5 bases at V and 0 bases at J, with 8 bases between the two ends. Germline V gene data show CDR1 as SGHTA and CDR2 as FQGNSA. The CDR3 has 13 amino acids. CDR3 DNA: TGTGCCAGCAGCCTGGGAGTCTCCTACGAGCAGTACTTC. Its translation: CASSLGVSYEQYF.

The V and J genes are TRBV5-4 and TRBJ2-3; D gene ambiguous. The CDR3 runs 13 residues. CDR1 SGHNT and CDR2 YYREEE come from the germline V gene (reference sequence). Trimming took off 0 bases at V and 11 bases at J, with 13 bases between the two ends. The CDR3 here is CASSLVDEGVQYF. The CDR3 DNA is TGTGCCAGCAGCTTGGTCGACGAAGGAGTGCAGTATTTT.

Concerning this clone itself: The junction does not match germline at one end; this may be a read error. The chain combines TRBV28 with TRBJ2-3; TRBD1 agrees at 7 bases. CDR1 is MDHEN, CDR2 SYDVKM, per germline. The CDR3 sequence is 14 residues long. The CDR3 nucleotides read TGTGCCAGCAGGTTATACAGGGGTTCGGATACGCAGTATTTT. Its translation: CASRLYRGSDTQYF.

The chain has TRBV5-4 and TRBJ2-1; D not resolved. Trimming stripped 1 base from V and 5 bases from J, with 7 bases between. Germline values: CDR1 SGHNT, CDR2 YYREEE (reference sequence). The CDR3 has 13 amino acids. The CDR3 is CASSLHTNNEQFF. As DNA, the CDR3 is TGTGCCAGCAGCTTGCACACCAACAATGAGCAGTTCTTC.

V usage is TRBV6-1 and J usage is TRBJ2-1, with TRBD2 matching over 8 bases. V gave up 2 bases and J gave up 8 bases; unmatched junction bases: 17. The CDR3 contains 18 residues. Germline V gene data show CDR1 as MNHNS and CDR2 as SASEGT. The DNA of the CDR3 is TGTGCCAGCAGTGAATTCCCTTCCGGAGCGGGAGTGGCGCATGAGCAGTTCTTC. It translates to CASSEFPSGAGVAHEQFF.

V gene TRBV6-6 combines with J gene TRBJ2-1, with D tentatively TRBD1 or TRBD2 (6 bases each). The CDR3 runs 16 residues. The V gene lost 6 bases and the J gene lost 2 bases, with 17 bases spanning the gap. Germline V CDR1 and CDR2: MNHNY, SVGAGI (reference sequence). The CDR3, as DNA: TGTGCCAGCAGCTCAGGGAGGACAGCTGCCTACAATGAGCAGTTCTTC. Translated: CASSSGRTAAYNEQFF.

J is TRBJ2-1 and V is TRBV7-6; 8 nucleotides align to TRBD1. Per the germline V gene, CDR1 is SGHVS and CDR2 is FNYEAQ. V shed 5 bases, J shed 0 bases, and the junction held 12 bases outside the gene matches. There are 18 residues in the CDR3. The CDR3 reads CASSPNPGQVISYNEQFF. In nucleotides, the CDR3 is TGTGCCAGCAGCCCGAATCCGGGACAGGTGATCTCCTACAATGAGCAGTTCTTC.

This chain joins TRBV5-1 and TRBJ1-4, with 10 bases that match TRBD1. The germline V gene encodes CDR1 SGHRS and CDR2 YFSETQ. V trimming: 6 bases; J trimming: 8 bases; junction bases outside the gene matches: 7. The CDR3 spans 14 residues. CDR3 region: CASTIDRGQEKLFF. The CDR3 DNA follows: TGCGCCAGCACCATCGACAGGGGGCAAGAAAAACTGTTTTTT. Supplemented by reference TRBV5-1 and TRBJ1-4, the full variable domain reads KAGVTQTPRYLIKTRGQQVTLSCSPISGHRSVSWYQQTPGQGLQFLFEYFSETQRNKGNFPGRFSGRQFSNSRSEMNVSTLELGDSALYLCASTIDRGQEKLFFGSGTQLSVL.

This chain connects TRBV6-5 to TRBJ2-3; the D is unclear. CDR3 length: 12 residues. The germline V gene has CDR1 MNHEY and CDR2 SVGAGI. V was pared by 6 bases and J by 0 bases, with 4 bases between. CDR3 nucleotides: TGTGCCAGCAGAGACAGCACAGATACGCAGTATTTT. It encodes CASRDSTDTQYF.

A few counts support this clone. The chain has TRBV11-2 and TRBJ1-1; D remains ambiguous. Germline loops: CDR1 SGHAT, CDR2 FQNNGV. Trimming cost V 5 bases and J 0 bases, with 7 bases left between them. The CDR3 totals 13 residues. CDR3 in amino acids: CASSTTMNTEAFF. CDR3 in DNA: TGTGCCAGCAGCACAACGATGAACACTGAAGCTTTCTTT.

This rearrangement joins TRBV7-2 to TRBJ2-4; D remains ambiguous. The germline gives CDR1 SGHTA, CDR2 FQGNSA. The CDR3 sequence is 13 residues long. Trimming left V 10 bases short and J 0 bases short, with 10 bases between. CDR3 amino acids: CATRALAKNIQYF. The CDR3 DNA reads as TGTGCCACCCGGGCGCTAGCCAAAAACATTCAGTACTTC.

This chain uses TRBV28 with TRBJ1-2; D is unclear. The V end lost 2 bases, the J end lost 5 bases, and 6 bases lay between the germline ends. This CDR3 region has 12 residues. Looked up from germline, CDR1 is MDHEN and CDR2 is SYDVKM. This chain's CDR3 is CASSLRRYGYTF. The CDR3 region has the DNA TGTGCCAGCAGTTTAAGGCGGTATGGCTACACCTTC.

The chain combines TRBV5-4 with TRBJ2-1, with TRBD2 identical over 9 bases. V was clipped by 2 bases and J by 6 bases; unmatched bases: 3. Germline V gives CDR1 SGHNT, CDR2 YYREEE (reference sequence). This CDR3 is built from 14 residues. CDR3 bases: TGTGCCAGCAGCTTAGGCGGGGGGGCCAATGAGCAGTTCTTC. As protein: CASSLGGGANEQFF. Supplemented by reference TRBV5-4 and TRBJ2-1, the full variable domain reads ETGVTQSPTHLIKTRGQQVTLRCSSQSGHNTVSWYQQALGQGPQFIFQYYREEENGRGNFPPRFSGLQFPNYSSELNVNALELDDSALYLCASSLGGGANEQFFGPGTRLTVL.

This chain joins TRBV7-8 and TRBJ1-5; D not certain. Trimming left V 5 bases short and J 0 bases short, with 8 bases between. CDR3 length: 14 residues. Germline loops: CDR1 SGHVS, CDR2 FQNEAQ. The CDR3 is CASSVDNSNQPQHF. Here the CDR3 DNA reads TGTGCCAGCAGCGTAGATAATAGCAATCAGCCCCAGCATTTT.

The V gene is TRBV6-5, the J gene TRBJ1-1, with TRBD1 as a possible D gene (6 bases). V was cut by 5 bases and J by 1 base, with 11 bases left in between. The V gene's germline CDR1 is MNHEY and CDR2 SVGAGI. The CDR3 totals 14 residues. CDR3 sequence reads: CASSQQGRNTEAFF. The CDR3 region has the DNA TGTGCCAGCAGTCAACAGGGTCGGAACACTGAAGCTTTCTTT.

The rearrangement links TRBV6-1 to TRBJ2-5; D perhaps matches TRBD2 (7 bases). Germline V CDR1 and CDR2: MNHNS, SASEGT. The germline V and J ends were trimmed by 10 bases and 1 base, with 16 bases remaining between them. The CDR3 spans 14 residues. The CDR3 DNA sequence: TGTGCCACCACTAAGGGGGGGCCCCAAGAGACCCAGTACTTC. This gives the protein CATTKGGPQETQYF.

The rearrangement joins TRBV28 to TRBJ2-5; the D is unclear. V was clipped by 6 bases and J by 2 bases, with 4 bases between them. Germline assignment: CDR1 MDHEN and CDR2 SYDVKM. This CDR3 is 11 amino acids long. The CDR3 region has the DNA TGTGCCAGCAGCCGTCAAGAGACCCAGTACTTC. Translating gives CASSRQETQYF.

The CDR3 loop reads CASSWGQGNTEAFF. The CDR3 region has the DNA TGTGCCAGCAGTTGGGGACAGGGGAACACTGAAGCTTTCTTT. This chain uses TRBV27 with TRBJ1-1, with 9 bases that match TRBD1. The CDR3 sequence is 14 residues long. The V segment lost 4 bases and the J segment 1 base; nucleotides outside the gene matches: 1. The germline gives CDR1 MNHEY, CDR2 SMNVEV (reference sequence).

This chain connects TRBV27 to TRBJ2-6, with 8 positions matching TRBD2. The J segment lost 3 bases and the V segment lost 5 bases, leaving 12 bases of the junction unmatched. The CDR3 covers 18 residues. Germline CDR1 reads MNHEY; CDR2 reads SMNVEV (reference sequence). CDR3: CASSKLAVGFLGANVLTF. The CDR3 DNA is TGTGCCAGCAGTAAACTAGCGGTGGGCTTTCTTGGGGCCAACGTCCTGACTTTC.

This chain connects TRBV19 to TRBJ2-2, with TRBD2 matching 13 bases. The V segment lost 1 base and the J segment 2 bases; nucleotides outside the gene matches: 7. The germline CDR1 and CDR2 sequences are LNHDA and SQIVND (reference sequence). CDR3 length: 19 residues. The CDR3 region is CASSIGRTSGRSNTGELFF. The CDR3 DNA sequence: TGTGCCAGTAGTATAGGCAGGACTAGCGGGAGATCTAACACCGGGGAGCTGTTTTTT.

This clone was detected only a few times. V and J are TRBV4-1 and TRBJ1-4; 7 nucleotides align to TRBD1. The length of the CDR3 is 16 residues. Germline CDR1 reads MGHRA; CDR2 reads YSYEKL. Trimming removed 0 bases from V and 7 bases from J; junction bases left unmatched: 8. The CDR3 DNA follows: TGCGCCAGCAGCCAAGATTGGGACAGCCTGGGTGAAAAACTGTTTTTT. As protein: CASSQDWDSLGEKLFF.

This clone appeared a few times. The chain links TRBV9 to TRBJ2-3; D unresolved. Trimming shortened V by 4 bases and J by 3 bases, and 6 bases separated the two germline ends. CDR1 is SGDLS and CDR2 is YYNGEE in the germline V gene. The CDR3 is 12 amino acids. The DNA of the CDR3 is TGTGCCAGCAGCCCGGCGACAGATACGCAGTATTTT. This codes for CASSPATDTQYF.

This CDR3 reads CASSLGHTIGTEAFF. The CDR3 DNA reads as TGTGCCAGCAGTTTGGGGCACACTATAGGCACTGAAGCTTTCTTT. This chain connects TRBV28 to TRBJ1-1; D perhaps matches TRBD1 (5 bases). With 3 bases removed from V and 4 bases from J, the gap between germline ends came to 15 bases. The CDR3 length is 15 residues. The V gene's germline CDR1 is MDHEN and CDR2 SYDVKM.

The chain couples TRBV7-9 to TRBJ1-2; no clear D. The CDR3 has 12 residues. Germline CDR1 is SEHNR and CDR2 is FQNEAQ (reference sequence). V lost 1 base, J lost 5 bases, and 5 bases lay in between. For the CDR3, the DNA is TGTGCCAGCAGCTTAGTAGGGTATGGCTACACCTTC. Protein sequence: CASSLVGYGYTF.